A single sample gave rise to the 26 T cell receptor beta chains below, sequenced in a study of spatial heterogeneity in lung cancer. The time point is: blood at routine non-recurrence follow-up after resection. TCRdb re-derived calls from the 5' RACE reads in MiXCR, one entry per CDR3 protein. Counted here are roughly 24,000 distinct CDR3 sequences, 8.5% to 10% occurring once; the ten biggest clones make up 20% to 25%. Sequenced material: PBMCs, taken at follow-up. The origin of the receptors is a male donor with early-stage non-small cell lung cancer.

In this sample, this clonotype turned up many times. The chain recombines TRBV6-2 or TRBV6-3 with TRBJ2-3; 15 bases match TRBD2. The ends lost 2 bases at V and 1 base at J; junction bases unmatched: 16. The V gene's germline CDR1 is MNHEY and CDR2 SVGEGT. The length of the CDR3 is 22 residues. CDR3 loop: CASSYNRIGTSGGPMGTDTQYF. Here the CDR3 DNA reads TGTGCCAGCAGTTACAACCGCATCGGGACTAGCGGGGGGCCGATGGGCACAGATACGCAGTATTTT.

The sample holds a few counts of this clonotype. V is TRBV29-1 and J is TRBJ1-2; D not certain. Germline CDR1 reads SQVTM; CDR2 reads ANQGSEA. The V and J ends lost 7 bases and 5 bases respectively, with 11 bases between them. The length of the CDR3 is 11 residues. CDR3: CSGGSKYGYTF. The CDR3 DNA reads as TGCAGCGGGGGATCGAAGTATGGCTACACCTTC.

The V gene is TRBV4-3, the J gene TRBJ2-1; D gene unclear. This CDR3 spans 15 amino acids. Trimming shortened V by 0 bases and J by 0 bases, and 6 bases separated the two germline ends. In germline, CDR1 is LGHNA, CDR2 YSLEER. The CDR3 protein is CASSQDTNSYNEQFF. Written as DNA, the CDR3 is TGCGCCAGCAGCCAAGATACCAACTCCTACAATGAGCAGTTCTTC.

The table lists this clonotype with a few counts. The chain couples TRBV5-5 to TRBJ2-1; 13 positions match TRBD2. The CDR3 spans 15 residues. Germline V gene sequence: CDR1 SGHKS, CDR2 YYEKEE (reference sequence). Trimming cost V 4 bases and J 5 bases; bases outside gene matches: 3. The CDR3 reads CASSGGTSGNNEQFF. The CDR3 coding sequence is TGTGCCAGCAGCGGCGGGACTAGCGGGAACAATGAGCAGTTCTTC.

The chain links TRBV18 to TRBJ1-1; 7 positions agree with TRBD1. Per the germline V gene, CDR1 is KGHSH and CDR2 is LQKENI. The CDR3 is 17 residues long. Losses at the gene ends were 3 bases for V and 0 bases for J; bases not matched to a gene: 10. This chain's CDR3 is CASSPAAGTEMNTEAFF. DNA for the CDR3: TGTGCCAGCTCACCGGCCGCTGGGACAGAAATGAACACTGAAGCTTTCTTT.

This clonotype was recorded at least ten times. This rearrangement joins TRBV3-1 to TRBJ1-6; weak D call: TRBD1 (5 bases). Germline assignment: CDR1 LGHDT and CDR2 YNNKEL (reference sequence). The CDR3 has 14 residues. V was trimmed by 2 bases and J by 10 bases, leaving 12 bases between them. The CDR3 loop is CASSQLWGESPLHF. In DNA, the CDR3 is TGTGCCAGCAGCCAACTGTGGGGGGAATCACCCCTCCACTTT.

This clonotype was counted a few times. The genes are TRBV6-6 and TRBJ2-1; D possibly corresponds to TRBD1 (6 bases). The CDR3 spans 15 residues. Trimming pared 7 bases from V and 1 base from J, leaving 14 bases between. The V gene's germline CDR1 is MNHNY and CDR2 SVGAGI (reference sequence). The CDR3 nucleotides read TGTGCCAGCACCCCGACAGGAATTTCCTACAATGAGCAGTTCTTC. Protein product: CASTPTGISYNEQFF.

This chain uses TRBV9 with TRBJ2-7; 10 bases map to TRBD2. The J call is doubtful: the DNA matches TRBJ2-1 better. Germline V gives CDR1 SGDLS, CDR2 YYNGEE. The CDR3 is 15 amino acids. CDR3 sequence: CASSVGLAGDVEQFF. CDR3 bases: TGTGCCAGCAGCGTAGGGCTAGCGGGGGACGTCGAGCAGTTCTTC.

This rearrangement joins TRBV3-1 to TRBJ1-2; 8 nucleotides match TRBD1. This CDR3 has 14 amino acids. Germline assignment: CDR1 LGHDT and CDR2 YNNKEL (reference sequence). J gave up 6 bases and V 4 bases, and 7 bases lay outside the gene matches. CDR3 nucleotides: TGTGCCAGCAGCCCCTACCCGGACAGGGATGGCTACACCTTC. Translating it yields CASSPYPDRDGYTF.

This rearrangement joins TRBV4-1 to TRBJ2-7; weak D call: TRBD1 (6 bases). The CDR3 is 15 amino acids. Trimming stripped 1 base from V and 2 bases from J, with 12 bases between. The germline V gene encodes CDR1 MGHRA and CDR2 YSYEKL. The CDR3 reads CASSQAWTAAYEQYF. As DNA, the CDR3 is TGCGCCAGCAGCCAAGCCTGGACAGCGGCCTACGAGCAGTACTTC.

Many counts were recorded for this clonotype. This rearrangement joins TRBV7-2 to TRBJ2-7; D is possibly TRBD1 or TRBD2 (6 bases each). There are 16 residues in the CDR3. Trimming shortened V by 3 bases and J by 2 bases, and 17 bases separated the two germline ends. Germline CDR1 reads SGHTA; CDR2 reads FQGNSA. For the CDR3, the DNA is TGTGCCAGCAGCTTTTCGGCTGGGGGGCTACCCTACGAGCAGTACTTC. Translating it yields CASSFSAGGLPYEQYF.

This clonotype was counted only a few times. CDR3 sequence reads: CSARDLISYNEQFF. The CDR3 coding sequence is TGCAGTGCTAGAGATCTGATCTCCTACAATGAGCAGTTCTTC. The chain employs TRBV20-1 and TRBJ2-1, with D unresolved. V was shortened by 0 bases and J by 0 bases, with 6 bases between the two germline ends. Germline loops: CDR1 DFQATT, CDR2 SNEGSKA (reference sequence). CDR3 length: 14 amino acids.

J is TRBJ2-1 and V is TRBV12-3 or TRBV12-4, with D uncertain. V was trimmed by 3 bases and J by 7 bases, leaving 4 bases between them. This CDR3 has 11 amino acids. The CDR3 is CASSFLNEQFF. The DNA for the CDR3 is TGTGCCAGCAGTTTTCTAAATGAGCAGTTCTTC.

There are many counts of this clonotype. The rearrangement uses TRBV4-3 and TRBJ2-7; perhaps D is TRBD1 or TRBD2 (5 bases each). CDR3 length equals 13 residues. Germline CDR1 reads LGHNA; CDR2 reads YSLEER. V lost 4 bases to trimming and J lost 0 bases, with 7 bases between them. CDR3 bases: TGCGCCAGCAGCCGGGACGGCTCCTACGAGCAGTACTTC. Protein: CASSRDGSYEQYF.

This chain links TRBV29-1 with TRBJ1-1; 10 nucleotides line up with TRBD1. The CDR3 has 14 residues. Trimming at V came to 4 bases and at J to 3 bases, leaving 5 bases not matched to a gene. The V gene's germline CDR1 is SQVTM and CDR2 ANQGSEA. CDR3 amino acids: CSVATGGAYTEAFF. CDR3 sequence (DNA): TGCAGCGTTGCGACAGGGGGCGCGTACACTGAAGCTTTCTTT.

This clonotype was counted only a few times. The rearrangement links TRBV6-1 to TRBJ2-7; 7 bases are a match to TRBD1. This CDR3 is built from 12 residues. V gave up 1 base and J gave up 7 bases; unmatched junction bases: 1. Germline V gene sequence: CDR1 MNHNS, CDR2 SASEGT. Here the CDR3 reads CASSEDRGEQYF. For the CDR3, the DNA is TGTGCCAGCAGTGAAGACAGGGGAGAGCAGTACTTC.

This clonotype was found many times. The DNA of the CDR3 is TGTGCCAGCAGCGTAGATGTGAACACTGAAGCTTTCTTT. Its translation is CASSVDVNTEAFF. The gene calls are TRBV9 and TRBJ1-1; D is unclear. CDR3 length: 13 amino acids. V was pared by 0 bases and J by 0 bases, with 3 bases between. Germline values: CDR1 SGDLS, CDR2 YYNGEE.

In its sample, this clonotype was seen many times. V is TRBV11-2 and J is TRBJ2-2; D is perhaps TRBD1 (6 bases). The CDR3 consists of 15 residues. Germline loops: CDR1 SGHAT, CDR2 FQNNGV. Trimming cost V 3 bases and J 4 bases, with 12 bases left between them. The CDR3 nucleotides are TGTGCCAGCAGCTTCCAGGGGAGTATCACCGGGGAGCTGTTTTTT. Translated: CASSFQGSITGELFF.

Points on this clonotype: Relative to the germline gene, one junction end is altered; a read error may explain this. This chain links TRBV28 with TRBJ1-2, with D uncertain. This CDR3 is 12 amino acids long. Germline V gives CDR1 MDHEN, CDR2 SYDVKM. In DNA, the CDR3 is TGTGTCAGCAGTCCCAGGTCCTATGGCTACACCTTC. This codes for CVSSPRSYGYTF.

The V gene is TRBV25-1, the J gene TRBJ2-1; the D gene is possibly TRBD1 (6 bases). V lost 3 bases, J lost 8 bases, and 17 bases lay in between. This CDR3 is 15 amino acids long. From germline, CDR1 is MGHDK and CDR2 SYGVNS. In DNA form, the CDR3 reads TGTGCCAGCAGTGATCCCAGGGGCCCGGAGGATGAGCAGTTCTTC. This sequence encodes CASSDPRGPEDEQFF.

This clonotype was found a few times. This chain connects TRBV7-9 to TRBJ1-5; D remains ambiguous. Trimming shortened V by 1 base and J by 2 bases, and 6 bases separated the two germline ends. CDR1 is SEHNR, CDR2 FQNEAQ, per germline (reference sequence). The CDR3 spans 14 residues. The DNA for the CDR3 is TGTGCCAGCAGCTTAGATTCGGGCAATCAGCCCCAGCATTTT. Translated, it gives CASSLDSGNQPQHF.

This clonotype was counted ten times or more. V usage is TRBV7-8 and J usage is TRBJ2-1; unclear D gene. V shed 5 bases and J shed 8 bases, with 19 bases lying between them. This CDR3 has 15 amino acids. Germline CDR1 and CDR2: SGHVS and FQNEAQ. CDR3 residues: CASSLRNTYGDEQFF. The CDR3 DNA reads TGTGCCAGCAGCCTCCGTAACACTTATGGGGATGAGCAGTTCTTC.

The table lists this clonotype with a few counts. This chain links TRBV5-1 with TRBJ2-1, with D unclear. Germline CDR1 reads SGHRS; CDR2 reads YFSETQ. This CDR3 has 15 amino acids. Trimming left V 2 bases short and J 5 bases short, with 14 bases between. The CDR3 protein is CASSFNLGGHNEQFF. CDR3 nucleotide sequence: TGCGCCAGCAGCTTTAACCTCGGCGGACACAATGAGCAGTTCTTC. The full variable domain, its missing parts supplied by reference TRBV5-1 and TRBJ2-1, is KAGVTQTPRYLIKTRGQQVTLSCSPISGHRSVSWYQQTPGQGLQFLFEYFSETQRNKGNFPGRFSGRQFSNSRSEMNVSTLELGDSALYLCASSFNLGGHNEQFFGPGTRLTVL.

The chain uses TRBV27 and TRBJ1-2; 9 nucleotides match TRBD1. V gave up 3 bases and J gave up 7 bases; unmatched junction bases: 15. Germline-derived CDR1 and CDR2 are MNHEY and SMNVEV (reference sequence). This CDR3 is 17 amino acids long. This CDR3 is CASSFRFPGQGTSGYTF. Here the CDR3 DNA reads TGTGCCAGCAGTTTTCGGTTCCCGGGACAGGGAACGAGTGGCTACACCTTC.

In its sample, this clonotype was seen many times. V and J are TRBV28 and TRBJ1-3; 7 bases agree with TRBD1. The CDR3 covers 17 residues. From germline, CDR1 is MDHEN and CDR2 SYDVKM. V dropped 6 bases and J dropped 4; count of bases not matched to a gene: 15. This chain's CDR3 is CASSTPPGGRRGNTIYF. The DNA of the CDR3 is TGTGCCAGCAGCACCCCCCCAGGGGGGCGGCGAGGAAACACCATATATTTT.

This clonotype was counted a few times. This sequence joins TRBV7-9 and TRBJ2-7; D is possibly TRBD2 (5 bases). Trimming took off 5 bases at V and 7 bases at J, with 18 bases between the two ends. Germline CDR1 reads SEHNR; CDR2 reads FQNEAQ (reference sequence). The CDR3 runs to 14 residues. The CDR3 nucleotides read TGTGCCAGCAGCGCATGGACTGCCCCTACGGAGCAGTACTTC. Protein product: CASSAWTAPTEQYF.